The following is a T cell receptor (beta chain) sequence with its context. These data originate in a study of control samples from healthy donors and cancer patients. Per germline, CDR1 SGDLS and CDR2 YYNGEE. V was pared by 0 bases and J by 2 bases, with 9 bases between. The CDR3 covers 15 residues. Some clones are missing from TCRdb's copy, which holds only in-frame ones; the method was immunoSEQ multiplex PCR. The sample shows over 100,000 clones, 92% of them seen only once. The chain carries TRBV9 and TRBJ1-5; D ambiguous. What was sequenced was blood. This clonotype was obtained from a woman between 45 and 60 years old in good health. The CDR3 nucleotides read TGTGCCAGCAGCGTAGGTACATTGGGCAATCAGCCCCAGCATTTT. It specifies CASSVGTLGNQPQHF.